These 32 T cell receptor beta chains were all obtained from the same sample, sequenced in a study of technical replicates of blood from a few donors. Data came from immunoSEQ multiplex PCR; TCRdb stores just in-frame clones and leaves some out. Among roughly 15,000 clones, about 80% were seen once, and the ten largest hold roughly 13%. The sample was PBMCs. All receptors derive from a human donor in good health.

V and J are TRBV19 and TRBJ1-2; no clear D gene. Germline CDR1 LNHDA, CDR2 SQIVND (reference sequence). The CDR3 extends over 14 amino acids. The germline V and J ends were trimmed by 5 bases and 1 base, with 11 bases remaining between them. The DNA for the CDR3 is TGTGCCAGTAGTTCTAGAGGCATTAACTATGGCTACACCTTC. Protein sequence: CASSSRGINYGYTF.

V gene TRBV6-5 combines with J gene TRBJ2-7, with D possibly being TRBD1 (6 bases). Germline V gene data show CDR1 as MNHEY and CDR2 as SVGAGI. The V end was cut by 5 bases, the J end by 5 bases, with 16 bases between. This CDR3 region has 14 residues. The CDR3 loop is CASSEQGPLNEQYF. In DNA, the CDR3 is TGTGCCAGCAGTGAACAGGGCCCCCTTAACGAGCAGTACTTC.

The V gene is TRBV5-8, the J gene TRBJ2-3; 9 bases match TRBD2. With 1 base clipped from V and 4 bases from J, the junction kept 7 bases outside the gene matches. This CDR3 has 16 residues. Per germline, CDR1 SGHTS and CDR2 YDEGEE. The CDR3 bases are TGTGCCAGCAGCTTGTTTAGCGGGAGTGGGCCAGATACGCAGTATTTT. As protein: CASSLFSGSGPDTQYF.

The CDR3, as DNA: TGTGCCAGCAGCACATCCGTCGACCGACAAAACTATGGCTACACCTTC. Translating gives CASSTSVDRQNYGYTF. The chain uses TRBV9 and TRBJ1-2; D unresolved. This CDR3 has 16 residues. The V end lost 4 bases, the J end lost 2 bases, and 18 bases lay between the germline ends. CDR1 and CDR2 from the germline V gene are SGDLS and YYNGEE.

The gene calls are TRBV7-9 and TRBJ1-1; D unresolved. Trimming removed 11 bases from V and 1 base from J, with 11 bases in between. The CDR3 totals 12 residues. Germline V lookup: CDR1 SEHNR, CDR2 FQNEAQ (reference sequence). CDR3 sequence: CASQRSNTEAFF. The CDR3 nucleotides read TGTGCCTCCCAGCGATCGAACACTGAAGCTTTCTTT.

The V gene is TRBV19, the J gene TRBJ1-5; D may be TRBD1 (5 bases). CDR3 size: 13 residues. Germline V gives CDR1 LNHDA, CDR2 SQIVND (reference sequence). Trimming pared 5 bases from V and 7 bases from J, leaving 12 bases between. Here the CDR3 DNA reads TGTGCCAGTAGTTCACAGGTTCAACAGCCCCAGCATTTT. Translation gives CASSSQVQQPQHF.

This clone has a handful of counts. The CDR3 protein is CASTSGLAGGNEQFF. For the CDR3, the DNA is TGTGCCAGCACTAGCGGACTAGCGGGAGGAAACGAGCAGTTCTTC. The V gene is TRBV6-1, the J gene TRBJ2-1, with 14 bases lining up with TRBD2. CDR1 is MNHNS and CDR2 is SASEGT in the germline V gene. The CDR3 runs to 15 residues. V shed 7 bases and J 10 bases; nucleotides not matched to a gene: 9.

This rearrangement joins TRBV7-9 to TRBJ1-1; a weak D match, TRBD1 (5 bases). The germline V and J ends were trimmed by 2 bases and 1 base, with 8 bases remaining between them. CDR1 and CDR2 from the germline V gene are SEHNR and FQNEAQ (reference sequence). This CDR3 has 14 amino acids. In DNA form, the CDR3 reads TGTGCCAGCAGCTTAAGCGACAGGAACACTGAAGCTTTCTTT. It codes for CASSLSDRNTEAFF.

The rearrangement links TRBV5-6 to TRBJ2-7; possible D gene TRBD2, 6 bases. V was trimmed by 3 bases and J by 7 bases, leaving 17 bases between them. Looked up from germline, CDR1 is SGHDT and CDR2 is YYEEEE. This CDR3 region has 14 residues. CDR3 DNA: TGTGCCAGCAGCTGGGGGGAGGATCGGGGGGAGCAGTACTTC. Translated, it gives CASSWGEDRGEQYF.

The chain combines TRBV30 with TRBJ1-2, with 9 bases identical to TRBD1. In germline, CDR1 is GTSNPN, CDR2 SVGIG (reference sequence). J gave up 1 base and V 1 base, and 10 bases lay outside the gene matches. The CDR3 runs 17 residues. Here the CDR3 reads CAWSELRTGANNYGYTF. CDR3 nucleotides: TGTGCCTGGAGTGAATTAAGGACAGGGGCCAATAACTATGGCTACACCTTC.

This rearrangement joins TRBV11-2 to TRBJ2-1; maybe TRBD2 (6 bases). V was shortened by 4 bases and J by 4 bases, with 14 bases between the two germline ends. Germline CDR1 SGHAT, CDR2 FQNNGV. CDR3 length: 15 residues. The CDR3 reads CASSSTGLQYNEQFF. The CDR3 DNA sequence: TGTGCCAGCAGCTCTACGGGACTTCAATACAATGAGCAGTTCTTC.

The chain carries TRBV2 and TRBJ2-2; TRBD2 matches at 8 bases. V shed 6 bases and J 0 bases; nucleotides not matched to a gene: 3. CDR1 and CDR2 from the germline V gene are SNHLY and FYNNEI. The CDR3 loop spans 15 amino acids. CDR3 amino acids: CASSGLAPNTGELFF. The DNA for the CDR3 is TGTGCCAGCAGCGGACTAGCCCCGAACACCGGGGAGCTGTTTTTT. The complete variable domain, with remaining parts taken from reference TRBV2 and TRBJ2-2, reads EPEVTQTPSHQVTQMGQEVILRCVPISNHLYFYWYRQILGQKVEFLVSFYNNEISEKSEIFDDQFSVERPDGSNFTLKIRSTKLEDSAMYFCASSGLAPNTGELFFGEGSRLTVL.

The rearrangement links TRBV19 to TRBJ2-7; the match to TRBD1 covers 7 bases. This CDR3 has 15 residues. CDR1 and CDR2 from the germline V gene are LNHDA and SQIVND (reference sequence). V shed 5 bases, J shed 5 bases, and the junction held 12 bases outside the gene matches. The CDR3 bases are TGTGCCAGTAGTCCCCACACACAGGGGTTGGACGAGCAGTACTTC. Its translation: CASSPHTQGLDEQYF.

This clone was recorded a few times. The CDR3 region is CASSLATSRNEQFF. The CDR3 DNA reads as TGTGCCAGCAGCTTAGCTACTAGTAGAAATGAGCAGTTCTTC. This chain joins TRBV7-2 and TRBJ2-1, with D possibly matching TRBD2 (5 bases). V shed 0 bases and J shed 7 bases, with 10 bases lying between them. Germline assignment: CDR1 SGHTA and CDR2 FQGNSA. The CDR3 covers 14 residues.

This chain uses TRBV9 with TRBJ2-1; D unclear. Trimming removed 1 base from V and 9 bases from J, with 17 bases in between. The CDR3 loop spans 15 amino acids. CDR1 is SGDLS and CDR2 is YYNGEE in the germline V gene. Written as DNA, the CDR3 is TGTGCCAGCAGCGTACTTACTGGAGCCCCGGGTGAGCAGTTCTTC. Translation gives CASSVLTGAPGEQFF.

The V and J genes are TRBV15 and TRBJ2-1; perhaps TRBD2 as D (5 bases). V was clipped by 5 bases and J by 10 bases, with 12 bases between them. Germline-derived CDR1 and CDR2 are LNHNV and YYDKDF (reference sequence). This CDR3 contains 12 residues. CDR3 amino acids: CATSPYRGEQFF. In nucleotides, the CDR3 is TGTGCCACCAGCCCCTATCGGGGAGAGCAGTTCTTC. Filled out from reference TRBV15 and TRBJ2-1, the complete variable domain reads DAMVIQNPRYQVTQFGKPVTLSCSQTLNHNVMYWYQQKSSQAPKLLFHYYDKDFNNEADTPDNFQSRRPNTSFCFLDIRSPGLGDTAMYLCATSPYRGEQFFGPGTRLTVL.

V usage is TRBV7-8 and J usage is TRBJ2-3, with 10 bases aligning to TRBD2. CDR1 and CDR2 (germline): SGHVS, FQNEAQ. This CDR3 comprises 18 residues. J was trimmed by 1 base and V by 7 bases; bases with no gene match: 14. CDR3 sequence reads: CASTTGLAENRRTDTQYF. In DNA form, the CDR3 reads TGTGCCAGCACCACCGGACTAGCGGAAAATCGCCGCACAGATACGCAGTATTTT.

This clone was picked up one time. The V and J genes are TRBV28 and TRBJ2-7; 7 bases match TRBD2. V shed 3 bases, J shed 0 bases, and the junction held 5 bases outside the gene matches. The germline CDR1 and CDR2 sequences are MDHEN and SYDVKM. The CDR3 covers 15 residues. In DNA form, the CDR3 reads TGTGCCAGCAGTTTCGGGGGAGGGATCTCCTACGAGCAGTACTTC. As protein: CASSFGGGISYEQYF.

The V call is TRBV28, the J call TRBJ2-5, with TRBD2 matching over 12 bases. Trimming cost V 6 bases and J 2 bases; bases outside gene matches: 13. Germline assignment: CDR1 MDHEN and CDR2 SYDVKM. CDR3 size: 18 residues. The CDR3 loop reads CASSARDRGLAGQETQYF. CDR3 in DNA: TGTGCCAGCAGCGCCCGGGACAGAGGACTAGCGGGACAAGAGACCCAGTACTTC.

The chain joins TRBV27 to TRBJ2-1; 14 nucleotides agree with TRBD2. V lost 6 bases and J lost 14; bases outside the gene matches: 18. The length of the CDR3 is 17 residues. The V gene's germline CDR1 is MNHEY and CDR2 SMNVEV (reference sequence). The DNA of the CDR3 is TGTGCCAGCAGCCCCTTCGCGCCGGGACTAGCGGGAGAGGTCAAGTTCTTC. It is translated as CASSPFAPGLAGEVKFF.

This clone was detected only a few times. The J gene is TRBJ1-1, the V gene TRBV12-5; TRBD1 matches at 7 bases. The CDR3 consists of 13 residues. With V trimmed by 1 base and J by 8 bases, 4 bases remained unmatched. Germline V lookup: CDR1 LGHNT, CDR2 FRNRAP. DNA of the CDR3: TGTGCTAGTGGTTTGGGACAGGGAAGGGAAGCTTTCTTT. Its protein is CASGLGQGREAFF.

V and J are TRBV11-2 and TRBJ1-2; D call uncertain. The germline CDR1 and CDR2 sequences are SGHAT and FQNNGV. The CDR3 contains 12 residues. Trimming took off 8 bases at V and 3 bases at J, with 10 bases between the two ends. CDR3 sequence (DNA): TGTGCCAGCTCCAGCGGTGACTATGGCTACACCTTC. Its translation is CASSSGDYGYTF.

The CDR3 sequence: CSASGTYEQYF. CDR3 sequence (DNA): TGCAGTGCTAGCGGGACCTACGAGCAGTACTTC. The chain has TRBV20-1 and TRBJ2-7, with TRBD2 as a possible D gene (5 bases). Germline values: CDR1 DFQATT, CDR2 SNEGSKA (reference sequence). The CDR3 sequence is 11 residues long. Trimming pared 3 bases from V and 2 bases from J, leaving 5 bases between.

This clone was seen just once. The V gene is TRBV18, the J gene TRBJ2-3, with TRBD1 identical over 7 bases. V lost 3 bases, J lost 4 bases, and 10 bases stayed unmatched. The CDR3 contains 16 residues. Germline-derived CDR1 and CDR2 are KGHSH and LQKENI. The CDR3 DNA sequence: TGTGCCAGCTCACCCCCGGGACAGAGGAGATCAGATACGCAGTATTTT. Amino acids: CASSPPGQRRSDTQYF.

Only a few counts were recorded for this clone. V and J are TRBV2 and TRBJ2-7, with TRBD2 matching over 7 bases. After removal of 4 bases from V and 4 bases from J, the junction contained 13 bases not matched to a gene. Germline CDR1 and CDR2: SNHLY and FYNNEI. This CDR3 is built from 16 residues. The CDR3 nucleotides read TGTGCCAGCAGTGGGGGGAATGCGGGAGTGGTGTACGAGCAGTACTTC. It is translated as CASSGGNAGVVYEQYF. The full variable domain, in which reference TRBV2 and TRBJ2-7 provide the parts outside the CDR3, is EPEVTQTPSHQVTQMGQEVILRCVPISNHLYFYWYRQILGQKVEFLVSFYNNEISEKSEIFDDQFSVERPDGSNFTLKIRSTKLEDSAMYFCASSGGNAGVVYEQYFGPGTRLTVT.

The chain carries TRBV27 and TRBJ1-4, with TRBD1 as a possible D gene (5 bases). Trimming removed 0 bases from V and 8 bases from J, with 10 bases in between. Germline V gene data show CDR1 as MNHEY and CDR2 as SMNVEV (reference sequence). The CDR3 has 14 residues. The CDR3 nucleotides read TGTGCCAGCAGTTTATCAAGGCAGGGAGAAAAACTGTTTTTT. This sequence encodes CASSLSRQGEKLFF.

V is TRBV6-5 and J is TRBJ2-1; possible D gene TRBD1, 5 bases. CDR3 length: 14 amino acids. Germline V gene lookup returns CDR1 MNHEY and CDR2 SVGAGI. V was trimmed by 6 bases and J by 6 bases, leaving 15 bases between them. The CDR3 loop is CASRELRQTNEQFF. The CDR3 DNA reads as TGTGCCAGCAGGGAGCTGAGACAGACCAATGAGCAGTTCTTC.

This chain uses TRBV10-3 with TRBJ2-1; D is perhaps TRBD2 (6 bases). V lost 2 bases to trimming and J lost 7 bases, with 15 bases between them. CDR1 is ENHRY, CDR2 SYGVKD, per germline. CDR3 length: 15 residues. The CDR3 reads CAISEASREGNEQFF. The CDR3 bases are TGTGCCATCAGTGAGGCCTCGCGGGAAGGTAATGAGCAGTTCTTC.

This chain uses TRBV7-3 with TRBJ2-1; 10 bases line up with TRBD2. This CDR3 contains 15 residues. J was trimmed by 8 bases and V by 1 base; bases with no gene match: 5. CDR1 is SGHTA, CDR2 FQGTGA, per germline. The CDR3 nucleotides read TGTGCCAGCAGCTTAAAAGCGGGAGGGCCCCATGAGCAGTTCTTC. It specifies CASSLKAGGPHEQFF.

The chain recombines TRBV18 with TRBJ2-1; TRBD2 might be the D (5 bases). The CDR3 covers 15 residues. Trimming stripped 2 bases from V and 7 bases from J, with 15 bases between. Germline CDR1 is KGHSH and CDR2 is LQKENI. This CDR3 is CASSPGEIPLNEQFF. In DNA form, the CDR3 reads TGTGCCAGCTCACCAGGGGAGATTCCTTTAAATGAGCAGTTCTTC. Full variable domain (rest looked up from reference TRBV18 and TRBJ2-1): NAGVMQNPRHLVRRRGQEARLRCSPMKGHSHVYWYRQLPEEGLKFMVYLQKENIIDESGMPKERFSAEFPKEGPSILRIQQVVRGDSAAYFCASSPGEIPLNEQFFGPGTRLTVL.

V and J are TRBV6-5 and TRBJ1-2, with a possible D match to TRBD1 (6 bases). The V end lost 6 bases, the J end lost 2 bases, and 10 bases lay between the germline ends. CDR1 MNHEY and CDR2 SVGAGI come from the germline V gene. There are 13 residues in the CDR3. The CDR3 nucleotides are TGTGCCAGCAGACCCGACAGGAACTATGGCTACACCTTC. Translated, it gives CASRPDRNYGYTF.

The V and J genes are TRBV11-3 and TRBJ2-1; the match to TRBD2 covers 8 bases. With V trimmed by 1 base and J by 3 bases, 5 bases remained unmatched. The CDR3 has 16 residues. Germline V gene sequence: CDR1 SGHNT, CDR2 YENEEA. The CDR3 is CASSLGEAGVYNEQFF. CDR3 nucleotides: TGTGCCAGCAGCTTAGGAGAAGCGGGAGTCTACAATGAGCAGTTCTTC.